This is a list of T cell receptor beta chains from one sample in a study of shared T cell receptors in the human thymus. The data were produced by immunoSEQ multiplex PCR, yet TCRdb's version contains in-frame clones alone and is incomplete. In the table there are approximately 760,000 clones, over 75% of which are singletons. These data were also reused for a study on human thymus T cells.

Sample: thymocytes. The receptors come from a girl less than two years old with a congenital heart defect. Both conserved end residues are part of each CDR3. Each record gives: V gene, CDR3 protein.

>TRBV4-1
CASSQSSGEYYEQYF
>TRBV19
CASSPVAGYSNQPQHF
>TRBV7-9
CASSLQGENSPLHF
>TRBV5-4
CASSLESGQGVEYGYTF
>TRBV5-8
CASSFRGQNTEAFF
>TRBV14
CASSLLKGLDNEQFF
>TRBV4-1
CASSQETPGRPRGPETQYF
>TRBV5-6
CASSYLVQKTHLNTEAFF
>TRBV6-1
CASSGLPGTIRSRSSPLHF
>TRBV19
CASSIDRFTSRSAGVDGYTF
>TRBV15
CATSRDLSTAGGTYEQYF
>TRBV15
CATSRGMRGADSGRYGYTF
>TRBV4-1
CASSHPGTGTVSYNSPLHF
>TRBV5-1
CASSSATGALYAEAFF
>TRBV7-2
CASSPGTGAAGNTIYF
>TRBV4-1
CASSQSKLSGPNEKLFF
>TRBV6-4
CASSVNITTEAFF
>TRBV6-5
CASSQSSETQYF
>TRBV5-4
CASSLYPGCLGTEAFF
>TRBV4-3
CASSQDRPGGWRGNTIYF
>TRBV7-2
CASSLREGPLPGNTIYF
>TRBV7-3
CASSLSGGPLYEQYF
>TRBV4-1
CASSQSSGPATDTQYF
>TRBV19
CASSMKATFDYEQYF
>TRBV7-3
CASSSPSPPGLAGAETQYF
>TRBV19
CASSMADLQGAEQPQHF
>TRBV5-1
CASSPGLAGGRDLLGHEQFF
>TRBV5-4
CASSLRLAPGEGDTQYF